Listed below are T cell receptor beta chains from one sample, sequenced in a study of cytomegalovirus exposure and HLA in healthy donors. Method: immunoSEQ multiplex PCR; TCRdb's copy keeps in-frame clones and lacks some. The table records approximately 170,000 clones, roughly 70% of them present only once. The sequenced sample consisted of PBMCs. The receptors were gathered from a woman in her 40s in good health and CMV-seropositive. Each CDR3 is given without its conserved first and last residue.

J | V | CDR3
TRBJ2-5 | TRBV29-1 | SVALAVQETQY
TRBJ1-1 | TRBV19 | ASSIQGDVRTAEAF
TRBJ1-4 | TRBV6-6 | ASSYRGGQLEKLF
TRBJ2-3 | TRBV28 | ASSPGQRTDTQY
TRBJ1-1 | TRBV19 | ASSPENTEAF
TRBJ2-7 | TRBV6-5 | ASSLGTDYEQY
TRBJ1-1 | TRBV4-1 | ASSQNRGRGTEAF
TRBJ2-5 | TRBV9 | ASSVAGSRMETQY
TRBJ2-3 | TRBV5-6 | ASSLPSGGHPEGTDTQY
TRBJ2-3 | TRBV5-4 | ASSAGTPSTDTQY
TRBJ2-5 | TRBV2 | ASNLREETQY
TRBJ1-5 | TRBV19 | ASSGTGSNQPQH
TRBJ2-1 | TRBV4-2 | ASSQDTTSGVYNEQF
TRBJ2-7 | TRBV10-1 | ASSESRQFSYEQY
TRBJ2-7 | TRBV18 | ASSPVGGSYEQY
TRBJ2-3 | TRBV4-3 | ASSQVLAGGPQDTQY
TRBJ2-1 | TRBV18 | ASSPMTSGGADEQF
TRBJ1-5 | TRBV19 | ASRATGRQPQH
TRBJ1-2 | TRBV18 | ASSRPDRDGYT
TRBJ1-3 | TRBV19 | ASIEGESGNTIY
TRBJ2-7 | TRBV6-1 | ASRRDQGTSYEQY
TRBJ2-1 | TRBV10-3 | AISRGESKNEQF
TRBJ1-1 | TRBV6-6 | ASNKGTGTF
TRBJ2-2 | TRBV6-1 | ASSEGTRGTGELF
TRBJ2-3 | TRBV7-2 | ASSPAPREGTQY
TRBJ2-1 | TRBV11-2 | ASSLSGGGYYNEQF
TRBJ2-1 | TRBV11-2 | ASSLAGDNNEQF
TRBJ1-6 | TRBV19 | ASNVGQGLNSPLH
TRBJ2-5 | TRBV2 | ASRMASGGQETQY
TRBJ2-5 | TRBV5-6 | ASSLAVLTGVTQY
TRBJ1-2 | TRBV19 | ASPFGQAFYGYT
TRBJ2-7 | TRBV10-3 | AIRTSGSSNEQY
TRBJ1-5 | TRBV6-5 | ASSRRENQPQH